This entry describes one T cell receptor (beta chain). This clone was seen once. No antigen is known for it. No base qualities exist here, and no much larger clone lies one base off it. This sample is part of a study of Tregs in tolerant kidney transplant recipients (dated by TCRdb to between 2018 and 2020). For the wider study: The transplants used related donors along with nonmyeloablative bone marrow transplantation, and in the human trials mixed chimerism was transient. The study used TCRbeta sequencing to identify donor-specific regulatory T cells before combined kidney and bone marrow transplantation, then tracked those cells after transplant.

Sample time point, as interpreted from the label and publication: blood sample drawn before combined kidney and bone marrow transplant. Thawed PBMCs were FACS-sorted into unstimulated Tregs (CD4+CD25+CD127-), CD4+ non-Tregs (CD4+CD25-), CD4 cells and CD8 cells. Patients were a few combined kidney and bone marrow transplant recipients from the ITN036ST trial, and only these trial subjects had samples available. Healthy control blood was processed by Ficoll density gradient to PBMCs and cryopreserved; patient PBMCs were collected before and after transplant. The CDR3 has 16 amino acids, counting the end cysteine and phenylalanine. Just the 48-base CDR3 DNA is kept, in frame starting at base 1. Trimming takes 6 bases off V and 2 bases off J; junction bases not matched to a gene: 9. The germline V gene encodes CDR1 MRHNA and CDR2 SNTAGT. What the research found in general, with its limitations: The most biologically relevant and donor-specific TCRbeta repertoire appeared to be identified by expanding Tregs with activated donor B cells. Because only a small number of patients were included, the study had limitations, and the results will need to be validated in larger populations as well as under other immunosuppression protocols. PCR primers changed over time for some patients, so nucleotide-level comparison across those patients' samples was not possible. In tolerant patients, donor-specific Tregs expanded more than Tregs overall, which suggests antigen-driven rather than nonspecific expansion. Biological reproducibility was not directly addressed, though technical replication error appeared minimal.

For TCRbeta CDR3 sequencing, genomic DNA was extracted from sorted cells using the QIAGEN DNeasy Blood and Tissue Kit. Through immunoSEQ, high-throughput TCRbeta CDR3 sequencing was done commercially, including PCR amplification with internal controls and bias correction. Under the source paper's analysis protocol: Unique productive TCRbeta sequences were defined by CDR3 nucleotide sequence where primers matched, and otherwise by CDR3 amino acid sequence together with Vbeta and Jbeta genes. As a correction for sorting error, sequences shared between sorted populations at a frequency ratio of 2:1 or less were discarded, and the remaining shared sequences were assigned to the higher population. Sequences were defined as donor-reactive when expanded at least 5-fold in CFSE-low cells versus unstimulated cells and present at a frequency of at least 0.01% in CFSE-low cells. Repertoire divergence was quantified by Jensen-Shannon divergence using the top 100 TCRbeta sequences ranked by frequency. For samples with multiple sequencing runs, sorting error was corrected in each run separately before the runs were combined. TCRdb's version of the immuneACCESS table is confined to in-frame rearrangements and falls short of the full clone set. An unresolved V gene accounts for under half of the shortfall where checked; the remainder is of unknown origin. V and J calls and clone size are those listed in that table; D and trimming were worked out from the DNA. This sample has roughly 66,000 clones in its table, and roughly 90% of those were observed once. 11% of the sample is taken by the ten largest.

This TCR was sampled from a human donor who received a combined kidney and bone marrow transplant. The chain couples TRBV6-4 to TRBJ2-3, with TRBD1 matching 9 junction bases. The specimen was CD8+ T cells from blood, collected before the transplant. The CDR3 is CASSEEWTGATDTQYF. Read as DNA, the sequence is TGTGCCAGCAGCGAGGAGTGGACAGGGGCCACAGATACGCAGTATTTT.